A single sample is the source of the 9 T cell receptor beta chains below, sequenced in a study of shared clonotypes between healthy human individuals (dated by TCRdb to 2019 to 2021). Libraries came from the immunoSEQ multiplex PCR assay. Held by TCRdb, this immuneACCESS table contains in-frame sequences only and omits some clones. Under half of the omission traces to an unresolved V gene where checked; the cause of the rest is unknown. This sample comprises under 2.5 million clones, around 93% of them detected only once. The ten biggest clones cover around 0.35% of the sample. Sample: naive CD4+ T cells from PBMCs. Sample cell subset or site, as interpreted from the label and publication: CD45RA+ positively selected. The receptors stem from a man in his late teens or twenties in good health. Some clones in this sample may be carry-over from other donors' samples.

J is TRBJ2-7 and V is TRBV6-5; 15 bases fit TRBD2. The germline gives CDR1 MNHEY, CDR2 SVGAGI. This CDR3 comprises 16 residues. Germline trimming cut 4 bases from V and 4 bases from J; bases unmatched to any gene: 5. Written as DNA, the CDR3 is TGTGCCAGCAGTTCCGGGACTAGCGGGGGGATTTACGAGCAGTACTTC. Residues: CASSSGTSGGIYEQYF.

The CDR3 coding sequence is TGCAGTGCTATGGGCCTTGGGCAGTACTTC. Its protein is CSAMGLGQYF. The chain carries TRBV20-1 and TRBJ2-7; no clear D gene. Germline V gene lookup returns CDR1 DFQATT and CDR2 SNEGSKA (reference sequence). The length of the CDR3 is 10 residues. V was shortened by 4 bases and J by 9 bases, with 10 bases between the two germline ends.

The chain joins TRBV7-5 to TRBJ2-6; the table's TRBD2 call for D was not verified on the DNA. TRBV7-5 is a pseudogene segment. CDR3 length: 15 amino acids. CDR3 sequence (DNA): TGTGTCAGAATCGGACTTCCCCCTGGGGCCAACGTCCTGACTTTC. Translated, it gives CVRIGLPPGANVLTF.

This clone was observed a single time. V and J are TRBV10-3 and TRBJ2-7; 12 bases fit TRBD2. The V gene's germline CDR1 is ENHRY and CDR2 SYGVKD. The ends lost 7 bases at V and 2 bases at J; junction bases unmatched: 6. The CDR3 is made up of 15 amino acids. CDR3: CAITQGLAGTYEQYF. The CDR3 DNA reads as TGTGCCATCACCCAAGGACTAGCGGGGACCTACGAGCAGTACTTC.

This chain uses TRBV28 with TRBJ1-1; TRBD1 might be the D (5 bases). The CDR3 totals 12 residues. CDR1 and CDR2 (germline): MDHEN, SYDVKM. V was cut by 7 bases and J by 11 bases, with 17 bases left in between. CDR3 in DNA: TGTGCCAGCAACTCACGTATCCAGGGCGCTTTCTTT. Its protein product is CASNSRIQGAFF.

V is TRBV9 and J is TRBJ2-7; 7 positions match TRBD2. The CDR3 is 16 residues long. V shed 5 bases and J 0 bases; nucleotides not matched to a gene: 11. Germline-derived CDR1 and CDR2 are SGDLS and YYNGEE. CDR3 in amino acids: CASSSNRDYPSYEQYF. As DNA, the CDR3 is TGTGCCAGCAGTTCAAACCGGGACTACCCCTCCTACGAGCAGTACTTC.

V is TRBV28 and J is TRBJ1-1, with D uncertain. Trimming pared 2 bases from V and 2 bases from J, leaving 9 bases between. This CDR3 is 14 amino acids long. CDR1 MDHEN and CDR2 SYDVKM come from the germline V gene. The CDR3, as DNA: TGTGCCAGCAGTTTAAAGCCACTCAACACTGAAGCTTTCTTT. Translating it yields CASSLKPLNTEAFF.

In DNA, the CDR3 is TGCGCCAGCAGCTCCCGGACTAGCAGACCGTCCTACGAGCAGTACTTC. The encoded protein is CASSSRTSRPSYEQYF. V usage is TRBV5-1 and J usage is TRBJ2-7; 8 bases fit TRBD2. The CDR3 sequence is 16 residues long. After removal of 3 bases from V and 1 base from J, the junction contained 9 bases not matched to a gene. Germline lookup yields CDR1 SGHRS and CDR2 YFSETQ.

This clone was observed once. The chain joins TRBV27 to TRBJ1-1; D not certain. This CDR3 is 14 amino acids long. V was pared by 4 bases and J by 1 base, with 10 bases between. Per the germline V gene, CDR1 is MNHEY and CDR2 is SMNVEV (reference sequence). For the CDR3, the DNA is TGTGCCAGCAGTTCCCCGCTCAGGAACACTGAAGCTTTCTTT. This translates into CASSSPLRNTEAFF.